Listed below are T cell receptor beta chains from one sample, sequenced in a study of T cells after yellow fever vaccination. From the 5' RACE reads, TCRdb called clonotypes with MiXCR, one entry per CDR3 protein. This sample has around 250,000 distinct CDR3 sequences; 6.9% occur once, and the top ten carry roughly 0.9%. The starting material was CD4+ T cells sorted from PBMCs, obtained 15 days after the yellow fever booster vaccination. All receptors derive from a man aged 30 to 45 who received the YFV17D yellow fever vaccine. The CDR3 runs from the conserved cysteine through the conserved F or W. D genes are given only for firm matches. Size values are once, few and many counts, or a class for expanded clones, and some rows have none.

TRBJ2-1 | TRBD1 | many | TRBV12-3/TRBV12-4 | CASSLQGAYNEQFF
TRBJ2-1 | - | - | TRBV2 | CASTREGGPGNEQFF
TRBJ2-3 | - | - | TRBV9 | CASSGPWGGSTTDTQYF
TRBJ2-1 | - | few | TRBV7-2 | CASSLIGGYNEQFF
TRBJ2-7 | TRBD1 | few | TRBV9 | CASSPRDRSSYEQYF
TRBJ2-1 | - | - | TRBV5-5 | CASSLAATAWFF
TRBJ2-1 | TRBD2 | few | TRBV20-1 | CSAREGLAGGQFF
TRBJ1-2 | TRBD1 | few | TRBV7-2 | CASTNRGPYGYTF
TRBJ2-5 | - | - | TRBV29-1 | CSVVSSEETQYF
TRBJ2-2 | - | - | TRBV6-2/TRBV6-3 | CASRRIGELFF
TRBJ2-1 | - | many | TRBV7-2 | CASSSRGNEQFF
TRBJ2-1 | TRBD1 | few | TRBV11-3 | CASSSPTGNEQFF
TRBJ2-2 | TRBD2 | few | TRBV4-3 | CASSHLTSGSSGELFF
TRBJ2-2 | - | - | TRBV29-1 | CSVDRGNTGELFF
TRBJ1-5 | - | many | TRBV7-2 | CASSLVGNQPQHF
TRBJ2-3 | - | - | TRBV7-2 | CASSSTPVSTDTQYF
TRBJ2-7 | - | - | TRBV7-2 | CASSLPRGSGTRGQQYF
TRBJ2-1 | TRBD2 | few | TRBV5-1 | CASSLGPSGSSYNEQFF
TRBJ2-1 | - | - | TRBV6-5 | CAVRENEQFF
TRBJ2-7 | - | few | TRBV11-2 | CASSLLMPGPRGEQYF
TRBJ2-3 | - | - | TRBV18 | CASSRQVASTDTQYF
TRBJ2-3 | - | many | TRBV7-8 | CASSSPPADTQYF
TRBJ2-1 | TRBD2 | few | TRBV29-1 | CSVVSGSYNEQFF
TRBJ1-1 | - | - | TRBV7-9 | CASSSLGGNTEAFF
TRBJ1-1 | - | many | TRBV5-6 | CASSSARGVIMNTEAFF
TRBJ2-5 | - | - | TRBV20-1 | CSAPGHGQETQYF
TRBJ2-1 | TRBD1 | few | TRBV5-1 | CASSLRQGTYNEQFF
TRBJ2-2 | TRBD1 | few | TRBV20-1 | CSADRGNTGELFF
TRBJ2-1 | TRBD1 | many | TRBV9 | CASSGRTGSSYNEQFF
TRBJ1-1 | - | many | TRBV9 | CASSGATGGATRDTEAFF
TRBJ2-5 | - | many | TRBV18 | CASSLWAETQYF
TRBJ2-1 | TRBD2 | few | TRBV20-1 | CSARSGTSGVPLF
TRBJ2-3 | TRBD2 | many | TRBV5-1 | CASSVLAGAPGGDTQYF
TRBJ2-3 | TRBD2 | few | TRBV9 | CASSVRDGRGSTDTQYF
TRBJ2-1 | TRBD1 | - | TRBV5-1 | CASTVGQGNNEQFF
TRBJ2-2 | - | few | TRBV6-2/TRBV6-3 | CASSYITGTTGELFF
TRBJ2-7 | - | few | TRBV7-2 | CASSLWADYEQYF
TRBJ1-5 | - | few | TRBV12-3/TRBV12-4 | CASRSVLGQPQHF
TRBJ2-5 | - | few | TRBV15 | CATSKDRLGRQETQYF
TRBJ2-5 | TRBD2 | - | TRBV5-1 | CASSLGAGREETQYF
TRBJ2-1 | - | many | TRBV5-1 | CASSLVAGPYNEQFF
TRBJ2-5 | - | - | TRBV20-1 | CSAPRTGALQTQYF